This T cell receptor (beta chain) was sequenced in a study of human T cells and chemical hapten exposure. Germline CDR1 is LGHNT and CDR2 is FRNRAP. V gave up 2 bases and J gave up 2 bases; unmatched junction bases: 6. This CDR3 spans 15 amino acids. This clonotype was counted between two and nine times. Its antigen is currently unknown. Time point of the sample: pre-sensitization, week 0. The treatment here: therapeutic diphenylcyclopropenone sensitization with weekly scalp DPC. Total RNA was isolated from unfractionated whole blood. General study points: Against controls, expanded TCRs gave rise to significantly more large CDR3 similarity clusters.

Original methodology: Counting gave a median of around 96,000 TCRs per sample, with values ranging from roughly 20,000 to 750,000. TCRdb processed the RACE reads anew with MiXCR; each CDR3 protein has one entry. The V and J calls come from TCRdb's annotation, not from the publication. Of almost 35,000 distinct CDR3 sequences in the sample, 10% were seen once. The sequence derives from a man in his forties or fifties with alopecia areata. Some clones in this sample may be carry-over from other donors' samples. The chain uses TRBV12-5 and TRBJ2-7; the match to TRBD1 covers 7 bases. The sample in question was whole blood, obtained in connection with sensitization to the hapten diphenylcyclopropenone (DPC). CDR3 in DNA: TGTGCTAGTGGTTTGATCCCCGGGACAGCCTACGAGCAGTACTTC. Translated: CASGLIPGTAYEQYF.